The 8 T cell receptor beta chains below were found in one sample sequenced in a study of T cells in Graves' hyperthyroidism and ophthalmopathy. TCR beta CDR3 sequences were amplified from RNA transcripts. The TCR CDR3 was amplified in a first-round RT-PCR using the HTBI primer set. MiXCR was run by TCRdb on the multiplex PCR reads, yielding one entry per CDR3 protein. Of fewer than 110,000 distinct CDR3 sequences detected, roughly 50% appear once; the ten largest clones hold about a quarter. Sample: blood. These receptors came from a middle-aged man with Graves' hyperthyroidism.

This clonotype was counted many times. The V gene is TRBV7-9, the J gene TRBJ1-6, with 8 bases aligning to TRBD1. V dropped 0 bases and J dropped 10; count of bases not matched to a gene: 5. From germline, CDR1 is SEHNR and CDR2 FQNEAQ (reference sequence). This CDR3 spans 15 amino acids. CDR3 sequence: CASSLAGTGESPLHF. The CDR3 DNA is TGTGCCAGCAGCTTAGCTGGGACAGGAGAATCACCCCTCCACTTT.

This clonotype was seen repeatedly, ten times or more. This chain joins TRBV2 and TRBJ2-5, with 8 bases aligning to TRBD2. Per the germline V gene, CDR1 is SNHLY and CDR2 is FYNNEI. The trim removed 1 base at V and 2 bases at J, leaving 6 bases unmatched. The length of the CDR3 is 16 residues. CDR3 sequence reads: CASSEGSAGGQETQYF. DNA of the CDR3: TGTGCCAGCAGTGAAGGTAGCGCGGGAGGACAAGAGACCCAGTACTTC.

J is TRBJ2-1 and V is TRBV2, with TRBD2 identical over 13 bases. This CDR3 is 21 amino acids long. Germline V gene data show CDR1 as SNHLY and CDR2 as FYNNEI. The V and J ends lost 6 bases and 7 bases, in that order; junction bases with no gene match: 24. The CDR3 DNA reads TGTGCCAGCAGCTCACCCCCTTCCGGGACTAGCGGGATTAAGTGGTTGAATGAGCAGTTCTTC. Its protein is CASSSPPSGTSGIKWLNEQFF.

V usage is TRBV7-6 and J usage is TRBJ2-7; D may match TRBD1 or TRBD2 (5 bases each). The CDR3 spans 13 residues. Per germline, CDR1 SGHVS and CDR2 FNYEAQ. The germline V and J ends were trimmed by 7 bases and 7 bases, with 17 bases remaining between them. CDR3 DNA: TGTGCCAGCAACCCCCGGGACGGCGTTGAGCAGTACTTC. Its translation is CASNPRDGVEQYF.

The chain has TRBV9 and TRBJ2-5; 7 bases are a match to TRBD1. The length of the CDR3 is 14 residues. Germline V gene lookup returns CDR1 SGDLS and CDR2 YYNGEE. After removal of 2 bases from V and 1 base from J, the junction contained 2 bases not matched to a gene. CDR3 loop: CASSVGQSQETQYF. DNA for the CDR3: TGTGCCAGCAGCGTGGGACAGTCCCAAGAGACCCAGTACTTC.

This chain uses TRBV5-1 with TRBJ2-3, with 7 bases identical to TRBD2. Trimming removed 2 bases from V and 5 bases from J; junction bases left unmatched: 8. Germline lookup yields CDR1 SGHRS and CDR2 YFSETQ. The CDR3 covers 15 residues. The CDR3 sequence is CASSFRGVPIDTQYF. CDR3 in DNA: TGCGCCAGCAGCTTCCGGGGGGTGCCGATAGATACGCAGTATTTT. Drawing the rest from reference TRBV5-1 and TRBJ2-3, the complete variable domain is KAGVTQTPRYLIKTRGQQVTLSCSPISGHRSVSWYQQTPGQGLQFLFEYFSETQRNKGNFPGRFSGRQFSNSRSEMNVSTLELGDSALYLCASSFRGVPIDTQYFGPGTRLTVL.

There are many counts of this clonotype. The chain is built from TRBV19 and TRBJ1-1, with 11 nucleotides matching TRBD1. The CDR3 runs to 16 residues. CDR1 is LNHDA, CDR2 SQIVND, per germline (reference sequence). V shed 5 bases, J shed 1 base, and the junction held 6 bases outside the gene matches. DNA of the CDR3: TGTGCCAGTAGTGGAGGACAGGGGGCAAGGAACACTGAAGCTTTCTTT. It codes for CASSGGQGARNTEAFF. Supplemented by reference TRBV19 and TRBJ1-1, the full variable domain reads DGGITQSPKYLFRKEGQNVTLSCEQNLNHDAMYWYRQDPGQGLRLIYYSQIVNDFQKGDIAEGYSVSREKKESFPLTVTSAQKNPTAFYLCASSGGQGARNTEAFFGQGTRLTVV.

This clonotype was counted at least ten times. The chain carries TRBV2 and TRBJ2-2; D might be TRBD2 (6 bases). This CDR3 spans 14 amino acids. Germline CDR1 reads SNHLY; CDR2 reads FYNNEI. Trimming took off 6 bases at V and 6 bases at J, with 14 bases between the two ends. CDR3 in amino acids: CASRTTSSAGELFF. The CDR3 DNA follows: TGTGCCAGCAGAACGACTAGTTCGGCCGGGGAGCTGTTTTTT.